This TCR beta chain was identified during a study of blood T cell repertoires in COVID-19. Overall study context: Sources were T cells, B-cell-depleted T cells, or PBMCs; the material itself was cDNA or gDNA.

The data were produced by immunoSEQ multiplex PCR, yet TCRdb's version contains in-frame clones alone and is incomplete. Of around 250,000 clones listed, around 83% are singletons. The germline V and J ends were trimmed by 9 bases and 3 bases, with 13 bases remaining between them. This CDR3 has 12 amino acids. Within 2 weeks before study entry, exposed participants met a COVID-19 case. Sequences were obtained from PBMCs or T cells enriched from blood (not recorded which). The chain has TRBV5-7 and TRBJ2-7; D perhaps matches TRBD2 (6 bases). TRBV5-7 is noted as an ORF with a role that remains uncertain. The receptor was isolated from a man aged 35-49 years who had been exposed to COVID-19. The CDR3 spells CAISGEYYEQYF. DNA for the CDR3: TGTGCCATCTCGGGGGAATACTACGAGCAGTACTTC.